The rows below give T cell receptor beta chains drawn from one sample of a study of human T cells and chemical hapten exposure. TCRdb reprocessed the RACE reads via MiXCR and lists one record per CDR3 protein. The repertoire consists of 95,000 or so distinct CDR3 sequences, with about an eighth occurring once and the leading ten covering approximately 3.3%. Sequenced here: whole blood, sampled in connection with sensitization to the hapten diphenylcyclopropenone (DPC). These receptors all stem from a woman aged 40 to 50 with alopecia areata. Some clones in this sample may be carry-over from other donors' samples. The CDR3 runs from the conserved cysteine through the conserved F or W. D genes are given only for firm matches. A row's size may be missing; if present it is once, few, many or a size class.

j_gene | len | d_gene | abundance | v_gene | CDR3aa | CDR3nt
TRBJ1-4 | 14 | . | few | TRBV3-1 | CASSQRTPGEKLFF | TGTGCCAGCAGCCAAAGGACGCCGGGTGAAAAACTGTTTTTT
TRBJ2-7 | 17 | TRBD2 | many | TRBV7-9 | CASSPGLAGGHGYEQYF | TGTGCCAGCAGCCCTGGGTTAGCGGGAGGCCATGGGTACGAGCAGTACTTC
TRBJ1-1 | 12 | . | . | TRBV7-9 | CASSRPGSEAFF | TGTGCCAGCAGCCGCCCTGGGTCGGAAGCTTTCTTT
TRBJ1-6 | 14 | . | . | TRBV7-2 | CASSLEQLVPPLHF | TGTGCCAGCAGCTTAGAACAGCTTGTCCCACCCCTCCACTTT
TRBJ2-7 | 13 | TRBD1 | many | TRBV6-5 | CASKAGGPYEQYF | TGTGCCAGCAAAGCAGGGGGCCCCTACGAGCAGTACTTC
TRBJ1-1 | 14 | . | many | TRBV5-4 | CASSLGRVDTEAFF | TGTGCCAGCAGCTTGGGGAGGGTAGACACTGAAGCTTTCTTT
TRBJ2-1 | 15 | . | . | TRBV7-2 | CASIGRNRSYNEQFF | TGTGCCAGCATCGGTCGGAACAGATCGTACAATGAGCAGTTCTTC
TRBJ1-4 | 15 | . | many | TRBV4-2 | CASSQGEATDEKLFF | TGTGCCAGCAGCCAAGGAGAGGCCACCGATGAAAAACTGTTTTTT
TRBJ1-2 | 14 | . | . | TRBV4-1 | CASSQDRPWDGYTF | TGCGCCAGCAGCCAAGACAGGCCATGGGATGGCTACACCTTC
TRBJ1-3 | 16 | TRBD1 | . | TRBV20-1 | CSARQTGEVTGNTIYF | TGCAGTGCTAGACAAACAGGGGAGGTAACGGGAAACACCATATATTTT
TRBJ2-5 | 11 | . | once | TRBV29-1 | CSEGVQETQYF | TGCAGCGAGGGGGTCCAAGAGACCCAGTACTTC
TRBJ2-2 | 14 | TRBD1 | many | TRBV2 | CANLRDRNTGELFF | TGTGCCAACCTCCGGGACAGGAACACCGGGGAGCTGTTTTTT
TRBJ2-3 | 16 | TRBD2 | many | TRBV4-3 | CASSQLAGAGTDTQYF | TGCGCCAGCAGCCAACTAGCGGGAGCGGGGACAGATACGCAGTATTTT
TRBJ2-1 | 16 | TRBD2 | . | TRBV6-2/TRBV6-3 | CASRAYGGATHNEQFF | TGTGCCAGCAGGGCATACGGGGGGGCGACCCACAATGAGCAGTTCTTC
TRBJ2-2 | 15 | . | many | TRBV19 | CASRSGSTYTGELFF | TGTGCCAGTAGGTCAGGGTCTACGTACACCGGGGAGCTGTTTTTT
TRBJ1-5 | 17 | TRBD1 | . | TRBV23-1 | CASSQGGTANSNQPQHF | TGCGCCAGCAGTCAGGGAGGGACAGCTAATAGCAATCAGCCCCAGCATTTT
TRBJ2-1 | 15 | TRBD2 | many | TRBV7-9 | CASSFQAGESNEQFF | TGTGCCAGCAGCTTCCAGGCGGGAGAGAGCAATGAGCAGTTCTTC
TRBJ2-5 | 15 | TRBD1 | few | TRBV12-5 | CASGPGTGGSETQYF | TGTGCTAGTGGTCCCGGGACAGGGGGCAGTGAGACCCAGTACTTC